This entry features one T cell receptor beta chain sequence. This entry comes from a study of blood T cell repertoires in COVID-19. Assay: immunoSEQ multiplex PCR; the TCRdb copy retains only in-frame clones and omits some. Of under 110,000 clones listed, roughly nine tenths are singletons. Germline values: CDR1 SGHNT, CDR2 YENEEA. With 3 bases removed from V and 0 bases from J, the gap between germline ends came to 2 bases. The CDR3 is made up of 12 amino acids. What was sequenced was peripheral blood. J is TRBJ1-1 and V is TRBV11-3; no reliable D call. The clonotype comes from a man aged 45-65 years with acute or convalescent COVID-19. Here the CDR3 DNA reads TGTGCCAGCAGCTTTATGAACACTGAAGCTTTCTTT. Its protein product is CASSFMNTEAFF.